The T cell receptor (beta chain) described here comes from a study of T-cell memory formation after mild COVID-19. On the study more broadly: TCR clusters were largely donor specific.

V shed 0 bases and J shed 0 bases, with 10 bases lying between them. The CDR3 has 16 residues. CDR1 and CDR2 from the germline V gene are KGHSH and LQKENI. Study outcomes and limitations: CM and EM subsets held most contracting CD4+ clones; EMRA held CD8+ ones. Pre-infection memory held some responding clones, suggesting pre-existing cross-reactive T cells responded.

This clonotype was counted many times. Its antigen is as yet unknown. TCRdb itself ran the 5' RACE reads through MiXCR, one entry per CDR3 protein. The sample yields about 29,000 distinct CDR3 sequences, 10% to 15% seen once. The sequenced sample was PBMCs or a T cell subset sorted from them (not recorded which). The source of this sequence is an adult woman who had mild COVID-19 (a few samples of this study predate the infection). Cell type and time point are not known. This chain joins TRBV18 and TRBJ2-3; unclear D gene. The CDR3 region has the DNA TGTGCCAGCTCACCACCGTCGCCTCAAAGCACAGATACGCAGTATTTT. Amino acid sequence: CASSPPSPQSTDTQYF. The entire variable domain, with the rest obtained from reference TRBV18 and TRBJ2-3, is as follows: NAGVMQNPRHLVRRRGQEARLRCSPMKGHSHVYWYRQLPEEGLKFMVYLQKENIIDESGMPKERFSAEFPKEGPSILRIQQVVRGDSAAYFCASSPPSPQSTDTQYFGPGTRLTVL.